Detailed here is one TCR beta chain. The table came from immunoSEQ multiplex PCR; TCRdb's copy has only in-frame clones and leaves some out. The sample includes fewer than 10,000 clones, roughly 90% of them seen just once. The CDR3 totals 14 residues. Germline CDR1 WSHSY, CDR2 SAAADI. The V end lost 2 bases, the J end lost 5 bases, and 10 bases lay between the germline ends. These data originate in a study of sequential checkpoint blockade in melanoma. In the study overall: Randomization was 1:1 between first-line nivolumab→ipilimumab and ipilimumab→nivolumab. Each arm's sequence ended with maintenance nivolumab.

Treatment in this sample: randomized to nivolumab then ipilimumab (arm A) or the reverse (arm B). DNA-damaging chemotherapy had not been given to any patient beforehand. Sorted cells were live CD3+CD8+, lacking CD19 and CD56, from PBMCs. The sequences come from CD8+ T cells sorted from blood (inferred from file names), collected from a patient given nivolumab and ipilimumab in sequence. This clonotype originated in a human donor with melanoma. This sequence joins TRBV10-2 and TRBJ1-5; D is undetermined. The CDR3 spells CASSETRLDQPQHF. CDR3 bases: TGCGCCAGCAGTGAGACACGACTAGATCAGCCCCAGCATTTT.